Listed below are T cell receptor beta chains from one sample, sequenced in a study of OX40 agonist ivuxolimab in advanced cancers. The data were produced by immunoSEQ multiplex PCR, yet TCRdb's version contains in-frame clones alone and is incomplete. The sample shows more than 45,000 clones, around 89% of them seen only once. The sample was CD4+ or CD8+ T cells sorted from blood, taken in a trial of the OX40 agonist ivuxolimab. These receptors all come from an adult with an advanced solid tumor such as melanoma, head and neck, liver or kidney cancer. CDR3s include the opening cysteine and the closing phenylalanine or tryptophan. The D gene is left open where the match is weak. Some rows have no size entry. The others give once, few or many, or a class for an expanded clone.

abundance,j_gene,d_gene,v_gene,CDR3aa,CDR3nt
NA,TRBJ1-2,NA,TRBV5-1,CASSPLSEGDYGYTF,TGCGCCAGCAGCCCGCTGTCGGAGGGGGACTATGGCTACACCTTC
few,TRBJ1-5,TRBD1,TRBV19,CASADRDNQPQHF,TGTGCCAGTGCAGACAGGGACAATCAGCCCCAGCATTTT
NA,TRBJ1-3,NA,TRBV6-1,CASSPRTRNTIYF,TGTGCCAGCTCTCCCAGAACAAGAAACACCATATATTTT
NA,TRBJ2-3,NA,TRBV5-6,CASSLGSGYTDTQYF,TGTGCCAGCAGCCTGGGAAGCGGATACACAGATACGCAGTATTTT
NA,TRBJ2-1,NA,TRBV6-5,CASSYYRLDDEQFF,TGTGCCAGCAGTTACTATCGACTAGATGATGAGCAGTTCTTC
NA,TRBJ2-3,NA,TRBV28,CATMVVADVTDTQYF,TGTGCCACCATGGTCGTGGCGGACGTCACAGATACGCAGTATTTT
NA,TRBJ1-5,NA,TRBV18,CASSPVDGTTQHF,TGTGCCAGCTCACCGGTAGACGGCACAACCCAGCATTTT
NA,TRBJ1-2,NA,TRBV11-2,CASSSLRDYGYTF,TGTGCCAGCAGCTCCCTCAGGGATTATGGCTACACCTTC
NA,TRBJ2-1,NA,TRBV7-9,CASSLSGILGNEQFF,TGTGCCAGCAGCTTATCAGGGATTTTGGGGAATGAGCAGTTCTTC
NA,TRBJ1-4,TRBD1,TRBV19,CASTTRTGTNEKLFF,TGTGCCAGTACCACCCGGACAGGGACGAATGAAAAACTGTTTTTT
NA,TRBJ1-1,NA,TRBV19,CASSTPGMNTEAFF,TGTGCCAGTAGCACTCCGGGCATGAACACTGAAGCTTTCTTT
NA,TRBJ2-1,NA,TRBV27,CASARLHEQFF,TGTGCCAGCGCCCGGCTCCATGAGCAGTTCTTC
NA,TRBJ2-1,TRBD2,TRBV19,CAGEAGKHCNEQFF,TGTGCCGGAGAAGCGGGAAAACACTGCAATGAGCAGTTCTTC
NA,TRBJ2-3,NA,TRBV5-8,CASSLALASTDTQYF,TGTGCCAGCAGCTTGGCGCTAGCGTCGACAGATACGCAGTATTTT
NA,TRBJ2-1,TRBD2,TRBV27,CASRPGGPSDEQFF,TGTGCCAGCCGACCGGGAGGGCCCTCGGATGAGCAGTTCTTC
NA,TRBJ1-5,NA,TRBV7-8,CASSSEVGDQPQHF,TGTGCCAGCAGCTCCGAGGTAGGCGATCAGCCCCAGCATTTT
NA,TRBJ2-1,NA,TRBV28,CASSFYNEQFF,TGTGCCAGCAGTTTCTACAATGAGCAGTTCTTC
NA,TRBJ1-1,NA,TRBV4-3,CASSQVGDDAFF,TGCGCCAGCAGCCAAGTGGGGGACGACGCTTTCTTT
NA,TRBJ1-4,NA,TRBV4-1,CASSPQPNRANEKLFF,TGCGCCAGCAGCCCGCAGCCTAACAGGGCGAATGAAAAACTGTTTTTT
NA,TRBJ2-1,TRBD2,TRBV11-2,CASSGAPSGTLGEQFF,TGTGCCAGCAGTGGTGCTCCTAGCGGGACCCTGGGCGAGCAGTTCTTC
NA,TRBJ1-1,NA,TRBV4-1,CASSQSLGAGEAFF,TGCGCCAGCAGCCAATCTCTAGGGGCCGGTGAAGCTTTCTTT
once,TRBJ2-7,NA,TRBV2,CASSEYRPYEQYF,TGTGCCAGCAGTGAGTACAGGCCCTACGAGCAGTACTTC
NA,TRBJ2-3,TRBD2,TRBV7-9,CASSMTSGRGDTQYF,TGTGCCAGCAGCATGACTAGCGGGAGAGGAGATACGCAGTATTTT
few,TRBJ1-2,TRBD1,TRBV4-3,CASRDTGDYGYTF,TGCGCCAGCAGAGACACAGGGGACTATGGCTACACCTTC
NA,TRBJ2-1,NA,TRBV9,CASSGGTASSSYNEQFF,TGTGCCAGCAGCGGCGGGACAGCGTCGAGCTCCTACAATGAGCAGTTCTTC
NA,TRBJ2-3,TRBD2,TRBV4-3,CASSQGTGLPDTQYF,TGCGCCAGCAGCCAAGGGACGGGACTACCAGATACGCAGTATTTT
NA,TRBJ2-1,NA,TRBV13,CASSTRQGRDEQFF,TGTGCCAGCAGCACTAGACAGGGGAGGGATGAGCAGTTCTTC
few,TRBJ1-6,NA,TRBV10-3,CAISESGAGYNSPLHF,TGTGCCATCAGTGAGTCTGGGGCGGGGTATAATTCACCCCTCCACTTT
NA,TRBJ2-3,NA,TRBV27,CASSLWPTTDTQYF,TGTGCCAGCAGTTTATGGCCGACCACAGATACGCAGTATTTT
NA,TRBJ1-3,NA,TRBV9,CASSVDGGTGNTIYF,TGTGCCAGCAGCGTAGATGGGGGCACTGGAAACACCATATATTTT
NA,TRBJ2-7,TRBD1,TRBV4-1,CASSQVWPSTGPHEQYF,TGCGCCAGCAGCCAAGTTTGGCCCTCGACAGGGCCCCACGAGCAGTACTTC
NA,TRBJ2-1,TRBD2,TRBV19,CASSKGLAGGFSSYNEQFF,TGTGCCAGTAGTAAGGGACTAGCGGGAGGTTTCAGCTCCTACAATGAGCAGTTCTTC
few,TRBJ1-2,NA,TRBV9,CASSVEGAGGYTF,TGTGCCAGCAGCGTAGAAGGGGCCGGCGGCTACACCTTC
NA,TRBJ1-3,TRBD1,TRBV10-3,CAISESDRGGNTIYF,TGTGCCATCAGTGAGTCGGACAGGGGTGGAAACACCATATATTTT
NA,TRBJ1-4,TRBD1,TRBV7-8,CASSLGQGAEKLFF,TGTGCCAGCAGCTTAGGGCAGGGGGCAGAAAAACTGTTTTTT
NA,TRBJ1-2,NA,TRBV7-9,CASSPYYTDHLLYGYTF,TGTGCCAGCAGCCCCTATTATACCGATCACCTCCTCTATGGCTACACCTTC
NA,TRBJ2-4,NA,TRBV6-1,CASSGTLLNIQYF,TGTGCCAGCAGTGGAACTCTATTAAACATTCAGTACTTC
NA,TRBJ2-1,NA,TRBV13,CASSLGSWGNNEQFF,TGTGCCAGCAGCTTAGGGTCCTGGGGCAACAATGAGCAGTTCTTC
NA,TRBJ1-2,NA,TRBV11-2,CASSPHPPGRYGYTF,TGTGCCAGCAGCCCCCACCCCCCAGGGCGTTATGGCTACACCTTC
NA,TRBJ2-1,TRBD2,TRBV29-1,CSVELAEGWNEQFF,TGCAGCGTTGAACTAGCGGAGGGTTGGAATGAGCAGTTCTTC
few,TRBJ1-1,TRBD1,TRBV7-9,CASSASIDRGPTEAFF,TGTGCCAGCAGCGCTTCTATTGACAGGGGGCCTACTGAAGCTTTCTTT
few,TRBJ1-5,NA,TRBV28,CASSSRLSQHF,TGTGCCAGCAGTTCTCGACTGTCCCAGCATTTT
once,TRBJ2-5,TRBD2,TRBV5-1,CASSLTSGYQETQYF,TGCGCCAGCAGCTTGACTAGCGGGTACCAAGAGACCCAGTACTTC
NA,TRBJ1-6,TRBD1,TRBV28,CASKTGALDNSPLHF,TGTGCCAGCAAAACAGGGGCATTGGATAATTCACCCCTCCACTTT
NA,TRBJ2-2,NA,TRBV27,CASAPGLNTGELFF,TGTGCCAGCGCGCCGGGGCTAAACACCGGGGAGCTGTTTTTT
NA,TRBJ2-3,NA,TRBV7-2,CASSLTNRDGTDTQYF,TGTGCCAGCAGCTTAACTAACCGGGACGGCACAGATACGCAGTATTTT